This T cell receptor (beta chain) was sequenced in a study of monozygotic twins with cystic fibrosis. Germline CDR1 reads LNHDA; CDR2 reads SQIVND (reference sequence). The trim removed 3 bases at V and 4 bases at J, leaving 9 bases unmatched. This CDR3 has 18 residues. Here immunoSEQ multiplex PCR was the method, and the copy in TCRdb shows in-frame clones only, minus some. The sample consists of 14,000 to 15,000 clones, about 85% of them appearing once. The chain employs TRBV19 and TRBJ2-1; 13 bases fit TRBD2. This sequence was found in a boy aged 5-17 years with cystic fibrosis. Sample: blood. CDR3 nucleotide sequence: TGTGCCAGTAGTATTTCACAGGGGACTAGCGGGATATACAATGAGCAGTTCTTC. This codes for CASSISQGTSGIYNEQFF.